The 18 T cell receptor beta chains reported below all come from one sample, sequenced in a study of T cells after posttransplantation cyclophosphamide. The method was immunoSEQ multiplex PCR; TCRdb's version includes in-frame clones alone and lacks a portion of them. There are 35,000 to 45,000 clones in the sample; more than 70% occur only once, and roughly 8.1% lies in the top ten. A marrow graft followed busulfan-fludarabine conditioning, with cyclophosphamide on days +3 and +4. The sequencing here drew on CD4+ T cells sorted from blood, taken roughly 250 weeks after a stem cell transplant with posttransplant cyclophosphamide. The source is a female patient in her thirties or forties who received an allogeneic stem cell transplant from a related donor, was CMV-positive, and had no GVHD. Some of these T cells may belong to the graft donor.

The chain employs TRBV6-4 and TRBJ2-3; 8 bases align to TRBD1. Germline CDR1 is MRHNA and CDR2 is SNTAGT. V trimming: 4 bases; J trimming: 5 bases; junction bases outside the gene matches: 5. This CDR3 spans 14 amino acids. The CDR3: CASSALQGEDTQYF. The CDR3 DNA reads TGTGCCAGCAGTGCCTTACAGGGGGAAGATACGCAGTATTTT.

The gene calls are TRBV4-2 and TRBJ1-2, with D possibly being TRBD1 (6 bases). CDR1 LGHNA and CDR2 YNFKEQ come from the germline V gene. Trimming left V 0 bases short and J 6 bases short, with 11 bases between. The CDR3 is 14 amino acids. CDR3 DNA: TGTGCCAGCAGCCAAGAGGGCAGGGGTCATGGCTACACCTTC. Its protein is CASSQEGRGHGYTF.

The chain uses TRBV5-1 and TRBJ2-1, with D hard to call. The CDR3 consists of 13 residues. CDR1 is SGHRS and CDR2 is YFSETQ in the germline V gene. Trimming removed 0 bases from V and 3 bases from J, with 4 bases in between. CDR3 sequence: CASSLGLYNEQFF. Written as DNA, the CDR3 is TGCGCCAGCAGCTTGGGACTCTACAATGAGCAGTTCTTC.

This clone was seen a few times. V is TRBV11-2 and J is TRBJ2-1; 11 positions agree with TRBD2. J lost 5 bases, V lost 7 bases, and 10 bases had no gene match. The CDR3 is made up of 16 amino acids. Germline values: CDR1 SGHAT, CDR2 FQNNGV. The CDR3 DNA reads TGTGCCAGCACCTCAAATAGCGGGGGGGGACACAATGAGCAGTTCTTC. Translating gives CASTSNSGGGHNEQFF.

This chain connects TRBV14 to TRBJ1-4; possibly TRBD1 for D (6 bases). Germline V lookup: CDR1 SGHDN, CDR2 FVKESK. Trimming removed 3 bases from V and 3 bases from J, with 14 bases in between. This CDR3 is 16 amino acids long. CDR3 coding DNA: TGTGCCAGCAGCCAGTTCAGGGGAAGGGCTAATGAAAAACTGTTTTTT. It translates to CASSQFRGRANEKLFF.

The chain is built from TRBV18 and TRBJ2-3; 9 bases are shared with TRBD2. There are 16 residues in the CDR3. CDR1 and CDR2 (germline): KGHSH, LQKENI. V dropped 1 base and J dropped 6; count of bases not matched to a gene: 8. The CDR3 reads CASSPLASGGLDTQYF. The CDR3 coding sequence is TGTGCCAGCTCACCACTAGCCAGCGGGGGGTTGGATACGCAGTATTTT.

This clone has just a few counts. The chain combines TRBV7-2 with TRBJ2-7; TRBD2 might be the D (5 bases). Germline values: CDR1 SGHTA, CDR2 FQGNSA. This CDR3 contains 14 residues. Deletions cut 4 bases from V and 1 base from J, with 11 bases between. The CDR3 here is CASSSQRGSYEQYF. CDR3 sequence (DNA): TGTGCCAGCAGCTCCCAAAGAGGGTCCTACGAGCAGTACTTC.

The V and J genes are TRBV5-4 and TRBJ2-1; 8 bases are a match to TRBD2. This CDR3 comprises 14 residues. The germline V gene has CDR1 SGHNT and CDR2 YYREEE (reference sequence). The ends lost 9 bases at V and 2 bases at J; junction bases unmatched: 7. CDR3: CATRLATTYNEQFF. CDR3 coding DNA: TGTGCCACCAGACTAGCGACCACCTACAATGAGCAGTTCTTC.

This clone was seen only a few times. CDR3 loop: CASSGNRGFGQPQHF. CDR3 in DNA: TGTGCCAGCAGTGGTAACAGGGGGTTTGGTCAGCCCCAGCATTTT. V gene TRBV2 combines with J gene TRBJ1-5, with 8 bases fitting TRBD1. There are 15 residues in the CDR3. V lost 4 bases and J lost 6; bases outside the gene matches: 8. Germline lookup yields CDR1 SNHLY and CDR2 FYNNEI.

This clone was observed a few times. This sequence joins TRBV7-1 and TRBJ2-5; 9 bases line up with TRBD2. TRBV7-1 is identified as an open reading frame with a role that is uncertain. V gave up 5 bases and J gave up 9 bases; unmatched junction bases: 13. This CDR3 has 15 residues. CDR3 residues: CASSGKLGLATAQYF. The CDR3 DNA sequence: TGTGCCAGCAGCGGAAAGTTGGGACTAGCCACGGCCCAGTACTTC.

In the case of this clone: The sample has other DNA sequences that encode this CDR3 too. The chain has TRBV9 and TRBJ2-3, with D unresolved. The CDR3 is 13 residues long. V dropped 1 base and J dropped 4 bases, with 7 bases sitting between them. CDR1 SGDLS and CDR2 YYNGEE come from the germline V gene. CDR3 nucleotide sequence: TGTGCCAGCAGCGTACCGGGTGCAGATACGCAGTATTTT. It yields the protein CASSVPGADTQYF.

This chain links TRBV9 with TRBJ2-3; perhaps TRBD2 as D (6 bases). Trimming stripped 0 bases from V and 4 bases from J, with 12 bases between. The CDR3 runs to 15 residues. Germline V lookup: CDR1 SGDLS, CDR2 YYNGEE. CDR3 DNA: TGTGCCAGCAGCGTAGCCGCGGGGTGGTCAGATACGCAGTATTTT. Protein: CASSVAAGWSDTQYF.

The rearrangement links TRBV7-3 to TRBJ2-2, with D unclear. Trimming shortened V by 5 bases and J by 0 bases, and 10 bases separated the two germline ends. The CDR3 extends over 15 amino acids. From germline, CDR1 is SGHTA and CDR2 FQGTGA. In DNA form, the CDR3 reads TGTGCCAGCAGCAAAGAGACTTCGAACACCGGGGAGCTGTTTTTT. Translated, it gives CASSKETSNTGELFF.

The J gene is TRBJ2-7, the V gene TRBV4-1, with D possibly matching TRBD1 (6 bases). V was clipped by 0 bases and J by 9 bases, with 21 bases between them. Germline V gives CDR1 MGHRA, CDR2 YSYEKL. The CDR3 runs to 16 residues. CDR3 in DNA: TGCGCCAGCAGCCAAGATCTGGACAGAGGTTCTTATGGGCAGTACTTC. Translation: CASSQDLDRGSYGQYF.

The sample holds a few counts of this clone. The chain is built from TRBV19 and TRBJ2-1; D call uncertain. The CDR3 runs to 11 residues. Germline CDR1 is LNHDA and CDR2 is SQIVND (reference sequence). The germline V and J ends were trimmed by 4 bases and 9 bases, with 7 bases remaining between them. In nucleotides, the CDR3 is TGTGCCAGTAGTAGTTCAGGTGAGCAGTTCTTC. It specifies CASSSSGEQFF.

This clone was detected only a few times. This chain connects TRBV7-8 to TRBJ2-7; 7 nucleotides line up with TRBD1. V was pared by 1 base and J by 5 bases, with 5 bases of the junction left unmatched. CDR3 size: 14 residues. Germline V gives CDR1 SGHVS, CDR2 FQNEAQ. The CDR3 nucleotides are TGTGCCAGCAGCTTAGAGGGGGCCAGGGACGAGCAGTACTTC. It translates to CASSLEGARDEQYF.

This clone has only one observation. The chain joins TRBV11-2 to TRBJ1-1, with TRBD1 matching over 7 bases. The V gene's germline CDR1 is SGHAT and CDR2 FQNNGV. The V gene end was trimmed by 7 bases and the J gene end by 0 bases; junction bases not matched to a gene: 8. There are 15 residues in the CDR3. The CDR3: CASKGSGTVNTEAFF. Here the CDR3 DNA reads TGTGCCAGCAAGGGGTCCGGGACAGTGAACACTGAAGCTTTCTTT.

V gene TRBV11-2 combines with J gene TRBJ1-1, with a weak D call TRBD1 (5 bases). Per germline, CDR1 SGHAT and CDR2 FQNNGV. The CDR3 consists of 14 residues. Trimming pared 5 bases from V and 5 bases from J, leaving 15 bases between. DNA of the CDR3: TGTGCCAGCAGCCTCCCAGGGCGGGGGACTGAAGCTTTCTTT. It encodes CASSLPGRGTEAFF. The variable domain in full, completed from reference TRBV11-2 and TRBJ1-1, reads EAGVAQSPRYKIIEKRQSVAFWCNPISGHATLYWYQQILGQGPKLLIQFQNNGVVDDSQLPKDRFSAERLKGVDSTLKIQPAKLEDSAVYLCASSLPGRGTEAFFGQGTRLTVV.